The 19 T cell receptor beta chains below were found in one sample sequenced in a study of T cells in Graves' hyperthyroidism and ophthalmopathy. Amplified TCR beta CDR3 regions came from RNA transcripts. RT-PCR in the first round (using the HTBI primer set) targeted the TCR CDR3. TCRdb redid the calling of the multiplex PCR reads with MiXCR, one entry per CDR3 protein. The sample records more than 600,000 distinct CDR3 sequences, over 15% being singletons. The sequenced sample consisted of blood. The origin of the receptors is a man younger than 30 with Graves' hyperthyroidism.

CDR3 nucleotide sequence: TGCGCCAGCAGCCTGGCGGGGGAATCTGGGGCCAACGTCCTGACTTTC. Its protein is CASSLAGESGANVLTF. The chain employs TRBV5-1 and TRBJ2-6, with 7 bases aligning to TRBD2. The V and J ends lost 4 bases and 1 base, in that order; junction bases with no gene match: 5. CDR3 length: 16 amino acids. Germline loops: CDR1 SGHRS, CDR2 YFSETQ.

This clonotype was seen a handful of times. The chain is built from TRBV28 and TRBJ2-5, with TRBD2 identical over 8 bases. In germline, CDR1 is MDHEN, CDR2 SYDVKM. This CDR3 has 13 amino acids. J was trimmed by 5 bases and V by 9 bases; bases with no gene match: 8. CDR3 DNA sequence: TGTGCCAGTCGTGCAGCGGGAGTTGAGACCCAGTACTTC. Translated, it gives CASRAAGVETQYF.

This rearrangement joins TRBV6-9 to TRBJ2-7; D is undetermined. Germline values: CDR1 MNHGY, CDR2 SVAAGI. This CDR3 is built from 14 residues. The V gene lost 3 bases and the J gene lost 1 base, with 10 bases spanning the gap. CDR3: CASSYSKGSYEQYF. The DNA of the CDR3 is TGTGCCAGCAGTTACTCGAAGGGATCCTACGAGCAGTACTTC.

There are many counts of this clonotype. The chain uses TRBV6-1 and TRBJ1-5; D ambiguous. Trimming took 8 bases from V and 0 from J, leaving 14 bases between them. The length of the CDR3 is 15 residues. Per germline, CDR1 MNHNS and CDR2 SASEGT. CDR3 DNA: TGTGCCAGCTGGTACAGAGACAATAGCAATCAGCCCCAGCATTTT. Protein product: CASWYRDNSNQPQHF.

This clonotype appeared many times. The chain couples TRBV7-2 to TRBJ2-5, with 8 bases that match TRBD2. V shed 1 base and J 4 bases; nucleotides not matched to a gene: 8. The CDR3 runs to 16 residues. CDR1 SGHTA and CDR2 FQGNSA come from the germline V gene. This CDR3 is CASSLVPGRARETQYF. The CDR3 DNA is TGTGCCAGCAGCTTAGTGCCCGGGAGGGCCCGAGAGACCCAGTACTTC.

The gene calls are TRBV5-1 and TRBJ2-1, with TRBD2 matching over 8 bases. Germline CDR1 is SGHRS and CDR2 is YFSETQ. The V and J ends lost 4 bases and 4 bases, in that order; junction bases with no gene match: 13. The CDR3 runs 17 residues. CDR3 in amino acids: CASSPPLSGREYNEQFF. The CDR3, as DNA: TGCGCCAGCAGCCCCCCCTTAAGCGGGAGAGAGTACAATGAGCAGTTCTTC. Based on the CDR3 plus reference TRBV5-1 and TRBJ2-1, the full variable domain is KAGVTQTPRYLIKTRGQQVTLSCSPISGHRSVSWYQQTPGQGLQFLFEYFSETQRNKGNFPGRFSGRQFSNSRSEMNVSTLELGDSALYLCASSPPLSGREYNEQFFGPGTRLTVL.

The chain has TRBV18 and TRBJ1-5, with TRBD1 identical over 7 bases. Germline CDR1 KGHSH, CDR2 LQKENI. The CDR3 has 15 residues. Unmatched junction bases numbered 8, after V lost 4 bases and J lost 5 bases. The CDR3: CASSHGQEDYQPQHF. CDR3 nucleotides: TGTGCCAGCTCACACGGACAGGAGGACTATCAGCCCCAGCATTTT.

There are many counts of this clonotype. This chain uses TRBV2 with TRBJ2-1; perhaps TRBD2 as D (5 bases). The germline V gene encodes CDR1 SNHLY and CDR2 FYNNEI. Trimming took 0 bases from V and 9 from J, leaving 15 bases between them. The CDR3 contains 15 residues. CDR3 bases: TGTGCCAGCAGTGAAGCGCTCCGGGGAGTTGGTGAGCAGTTCTTC. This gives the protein CASSEALRGVGEQFF.

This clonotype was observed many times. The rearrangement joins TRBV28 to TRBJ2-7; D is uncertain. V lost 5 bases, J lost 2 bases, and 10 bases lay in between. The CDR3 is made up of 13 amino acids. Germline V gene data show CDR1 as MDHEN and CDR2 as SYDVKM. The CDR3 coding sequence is TGTGCCAGCAGTCCTTCGAGAACCTACGAGCAGTACTTC. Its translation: CASSPSRTYEQYF.

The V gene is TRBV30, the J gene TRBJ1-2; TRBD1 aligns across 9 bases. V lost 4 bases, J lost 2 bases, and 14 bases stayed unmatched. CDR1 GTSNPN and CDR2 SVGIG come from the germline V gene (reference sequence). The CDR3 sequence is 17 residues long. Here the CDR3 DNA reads TGTGCCTGGACCGGCCCAATAGTCGGACAGGGGAACTATGGCTACACCTTC. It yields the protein CAWTGPIVGQGNYGYTF.

The CDR3 sequence: CASSQAPSLDTQYF. The CDR3 bases are TGTGCCAGCAGCCAAGCCCCCAGTTTAGATACGCAGTATTTT. The V gene is TRBV14, the J gene TRBJ2-3; D unclear. The length of the CDR3 is 14 residues. Germline V CDR1 and CDR2: SGHDN, FVKESK. Trimming removed 1 base from V and 5 bases from J, with 10 bases in between.

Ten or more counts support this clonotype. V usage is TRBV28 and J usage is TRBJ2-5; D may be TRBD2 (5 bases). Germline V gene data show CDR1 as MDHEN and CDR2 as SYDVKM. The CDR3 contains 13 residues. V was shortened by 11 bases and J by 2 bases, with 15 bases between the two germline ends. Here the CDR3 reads CAGRAAKQETQYF. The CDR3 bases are TGTGCCGGGCGGGCGGCAAAACAAGAGACCCAGTACTTC.

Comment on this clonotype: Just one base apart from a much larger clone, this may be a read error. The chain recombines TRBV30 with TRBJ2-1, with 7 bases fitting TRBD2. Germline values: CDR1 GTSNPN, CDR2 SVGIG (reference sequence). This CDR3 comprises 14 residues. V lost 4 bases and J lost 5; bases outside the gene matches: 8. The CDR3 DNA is TGTGCCTGGAAAACTCGCGGGAGCCACAATGAGCAGTTCTTC. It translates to CAWKTRGSHNEQFF.

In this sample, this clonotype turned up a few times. CDR3 amino acids: CAGGQGGSGANVLTF. The CDR3 bases are TGTGCCGGAGGACAGGGGGGCTCTGGGGCCAACGTCCTGACTTTC. This chain connects TRBV6-2 or TRBV6-3 to TRBJ2-6; 10 bases align to TRBD1. The CDR3 has 15 residues. Germline lookup yields CDR1 MNHEY and CDR2 SVGEGT. V lost 11 bases, J lost 0 bases, and 4 bases stayed unmatched.

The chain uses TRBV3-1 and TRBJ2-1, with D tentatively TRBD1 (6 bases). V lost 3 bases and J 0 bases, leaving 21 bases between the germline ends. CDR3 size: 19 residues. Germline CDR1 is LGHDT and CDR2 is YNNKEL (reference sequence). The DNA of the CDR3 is TGTGCCAGCAGCCAGATGGGGGCGAGGCCATTTAGCTCCTACAATGAGCAGTTCTTC. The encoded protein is CASSQMGARPFSSYNEQFF.

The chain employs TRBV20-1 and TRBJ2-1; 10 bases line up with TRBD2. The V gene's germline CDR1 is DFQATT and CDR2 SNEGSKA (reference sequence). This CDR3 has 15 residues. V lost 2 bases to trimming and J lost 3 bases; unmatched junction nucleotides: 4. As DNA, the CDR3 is TGCAGTGCTAGACTAAGCGGGAGGGACTACAATGAGCAGTTCTTC. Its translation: CSARLSGRDYNEQFF.

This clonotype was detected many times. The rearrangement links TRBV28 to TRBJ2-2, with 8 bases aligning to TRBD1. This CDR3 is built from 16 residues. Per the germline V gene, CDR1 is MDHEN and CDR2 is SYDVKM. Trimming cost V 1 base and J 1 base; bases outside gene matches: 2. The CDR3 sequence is CASSLSGTGNTGELFF. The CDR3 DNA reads TGTGCCAGCAGTTTATCTGGGACAGGGAACACCGGGGAGCTGTTTTTT.

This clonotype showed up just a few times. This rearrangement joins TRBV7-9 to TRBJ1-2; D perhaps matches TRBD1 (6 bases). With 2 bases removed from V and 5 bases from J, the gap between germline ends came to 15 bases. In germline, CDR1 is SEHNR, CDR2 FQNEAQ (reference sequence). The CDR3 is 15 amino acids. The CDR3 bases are TGTGCCAGCAGCTTATGGGGCAGGGGACCTTATGGCTACACCTTC. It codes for CASSLWGRGPYGYTF.

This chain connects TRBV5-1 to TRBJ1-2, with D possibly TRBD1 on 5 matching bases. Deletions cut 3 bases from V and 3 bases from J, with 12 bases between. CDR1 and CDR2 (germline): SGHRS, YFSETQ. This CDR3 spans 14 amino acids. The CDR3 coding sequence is TGCGCCAGCAGCTCTTGGGGGACCCACTATGGCTACACCTTC. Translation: CASSSWGTHYGYTF.